These 16 T cell receptor beta chains share one sample of origin, sequenced in a study of T cell responses to AZD1222 COVID-19 vaccine. TCRdb's table, derived via immunoSEQ multiplex PCR, lists solely in-frame clones and lacks some. This sample has about 150,000 clones, with roughly 90% found just once. This specimen consisted of peripheral blood, obtained on day 0 of AZD1222 vaccination. These receptors came from an adult in good health.

The V and J genes are TRBV18 and TRBJ1-2, with a weak D call TRBD1 (6 bases). The ends were cut back, 0 bases at V and 4 bases at J, with 9 bases in the middle. The CDR3 loop spans 14 amino acids. Germline-derived CDR1 and CDR2 are KGHSH and LQKENI. CDR3 sequence (DNA): TGTGCCAGCTCACCACCTGGGGGCCGCTATGGCTACACCTTC. This encodes CASSPPGGRYGYTF.

V gene TRBV6-5 combines with J gene TRBJ1-3, with TRBD1 matching over 7 bases. CDR3 size: 16 residues. Germline V CDR1 and CDR2: MNHEY, SVGAGI. Trimming at V came to 2 bases and at J to 0 bases, leaving 4 bases not matched to a gene. CDR3 DNA: TGTGCCAGCAGTTACACGGGACAGAACTCTGGAAACACCATATATTTT. Translating it yields CASSYTGQNSGNTIYF.

This chain links TRBV27 with TRBJ1-3, with a weak D call TRBD1 (5 bases). Germline V gene data show CDR1 as MNHEY and CDR2 as SMNVEV (reference sequence). CDR3 length: 14 residues. Trimming took off 3 bases at V and 4 bases at J, with 10 bases between the two ends. CDR3 coding DNA: TGTGCCAGCAGTTTGAAGGGGTCGGGAAACACCATATATTTT. This codes for CASSLKGSGNTIYF.

The rearrangement uses TRBV28 and TRBJ1-2, with 8 bases that match TRBD1. The V gene end was trimmed by 6 bases and the J gene end by 2 bases; junction bases not matched to a gene: 5. Germline V CDR1 and CDR2: MDHEN, SYDVKM. This CDR3 comprises 14 residues. Written as DNA, the CDR3 is TGTGCCAGCAGCTACGACAGGGGCAACTATGGCTACACCTTC. Translation: CASSYDRGNYGYTF.

V is TRBV2 and J is TRBJ1-4; no clear D. The length of the CDR3 is 10 residues. CDR1 and CDR2 from the germline V gene are SNHLY and FYNNEI. Trimming took 8 bases from V and 17 from J, leaving 15 bases between them. Written as DNA, the CDR3 is TGTGCCAGCGGGCTTTTGCAGATCTTTTTT. As protein: CASGLLQIFF.

The chain recombines TRBV6-5 with TRBJ2-7, with D hard to call. Deletions cut 6 bases from V and 1 base from J, with 10 bases between. CDR1 and CDR2 from the germline V gene are MNHEY and SVGAGI. The CDR3 consists of 13 residues. CDR3 in DNA: TGTGCCAGCAGACTTAGTGGTTCCTACGAGCAGTACTTC. Its translation is CASRLSGSYEQYF.

The CDR3 sequence: CASSDEGKGTKNIQYF. The CDR3 DNA is TGTGCCAGCAGTGACGAGGGGAAGGGAACCAAAAACATTCAGTACTTC. The chain couples TRBV6-1 to TRBJ2-4, with D tentatively TRBD1 or TRBD2 (5 bases each). Per the germline V gene, CDR1 is MNHNS and CDR2 is SASEGT. The V end lost 3 bases, the J end lost 2 bases, and 14 bases lay between the germline ends. The CDR3 consists of 16 residues.

The chain has TRBV19 and TRBJ1-3; D is unresolved. The V gene's germline CDR1 is LNHDA and CDR2 SQIVND (reference sequence). Trimming took 5 bases from V and 0 from J, leaving 14 bases between them. This CDR3 contains 16 residues. The CDR3 region is CASSLGSSRSGNTIYF. The CDR3 DNA reads as TGTGCCAGTAGTCTGGGTAGCAGCCGCTCTGGAAACACCATATATTTT.

The chain has TRBV7-9 and TRBJ1-1; D not certain. The CDR3 consists of 13 residues. V lost 4 bases and J lost 2, with 8 bases in between. Germline CDR1 is SEHNR and CDR2 is FQNEAQ (reference sequence). The CDR3 spells CASSYGVNTEAFF. The DNA for the CDR3 is TGTGCCAGCAGCTATGGGGTCAACACTGAAGCTTTCTTT. Using reference TRBV7-9 and TRBJ1-1 for the parts outside the CDR3, the full variable domain is DTGVSQNPRHKITKRGQNVTFRCDPISEHNRLYWYRQTLGQGPEFLTYFQNEAQLEKSRLLSDRFSAERPKGSFSTLEIQRTEQGDSAMYLCASSYGVNTEAFFGQGTRLTVV.

The gene calls are TRBV11-2 and TRBJ2-1; 14 bases align to TRBD2. The CDR3 extends over 17 amino acids. Germline V gene sequence: CDR1 SGHAT, CDR2 FQNNGV. The V segment lost 5 bases and the J segment 11 bases; nucleotides outside the gene matches: 14. The CDR3 region is CASSPGLAGGQKAKQFF. The CDR3 DNA sequence: TGTGCCAGCAGCCCCGGACTAGCGGGGGGTCAAAAAGCTAAGCAGTTCTTC.

The V and J genes are TRBV29-1 and TRBJ1-2; TRBD1 matches at 7 bases. CDR3 length: 13 amino acids. Germline trimming cut 3 bases from V and 2 bases from J; bases unmatched to any gene: 3. CDR1 and CDR2 (germline): SQVTM, ANQGSEA. CDR3 sequence: CSVEEQGNYGYTF. The CDR3, as DNA: TGCAGCGTTGAGGAACAGGGGAACTATGGCTACACCTTC.

The chain carries TRBV10-3 and TRBJ1-3; D remains unclear. CDR3 length: 18 amino acids. Germline V gene data show CDR1 as ENHRY and CDR2 as SYGVKD. The ends were cut back, 2 bases at V and 0 bases at J, with 17 bases in the middle. DNA of the CDR3: TGTGCCATCAGTGAGGGAAGAGCTCTGGTTACCTCTGGAAACACCATATATTTT. It is translated as CAISEGRALVTSGNTIYF.

The table lists this clone with a count of one. The genes are TRBV2 and TRBJ1-2; D gene uncertain. Germline-derived CDR1 and CDR2 are SNHLY and FYNNEI. This CDR3 has 14 residues. Trimming shortened V by 8 bases and J by 4 bases, and 17 bases separated the two germline ends. The CDR3 reads CASSTGKPPYGYTF. CDR3 DNA sequence: TGTGCCAGCTCGACCGGGAAGCCGCCCTATGGCTACACCTTC.

The chain links TRBV11-2 to TRBJ1-1; a possible D gene is TRBD1 (5 bases). This CDR3 is 14 amino acids long. Trimming took 5 bases from V and 0 from J, leaving 10 bases between them. CDR1 and CDR2 (germline): SGHAT, FQNNGV. CDR3 bases: TGTGCCAGCAGCCCGCGACAGATGAACACTGAAGCTTTCTTT. This encodes CASSPRQMNTEAFF. The full variable domain, rest sourced from reference TRBV11-2 and TRBJ1-1, is EAGVAQSPRYKIIEKRQSVAFWCNPISGHATLYWYQQILGQGPKLLIQFQNNGVVDDSQLPKDRFSAERLKGVDSTLKIQPAKLEDSAVYLCASSPRQMNTEAFFGQGTRLTVV.

This chain uses TRBV19 with TRBJ1-1; no clear D gene. Germline V lookup: CDR1 LNHDA, CDR2 SQIVND (reference sequence). The CDR3 contains 16 residues. V dropped 5 bases and J dropped 1 base, with 17 bases sitting between them. For the CDR3, the DNA is TGTGCCAGTAGTGACTCCGGGGTTCCGCCGAACACTGAAGCTTTCTTT. Encoded protein: CASSDSGVPPNTEAFF.

This clone came up a few times. The chain uses TRBV16 and TRBJ1-5; D unresolved. Trimming left V 0 bases short and J 9 bases short, with 9 bases between. Germline V CDR1 and CDR2: KGHSY, FQNENV. The CDR3 is 13 amino acids. DNA of the CDR3: TGTGCCAGCAGCCAATCGCCGCAACGGCCCCAGCATTTT. Residues: CASSQSPQRPQHF.